These T cell receptor beta chains were read from a single sample in a study of CD8+CD57+ T cells in acquired aplastic anemia. Each CDR3 protein gets one entry after TCRdb re-called the reads with MiXCR. The sample has about 180,000 distinct CDR3 sequences, approximately 49% seen once. Sequencing used sorted CD4+, CD8+, or CD8+CD57+ T cells (not recorded which) from PBMCs. All receptors come from a human donor in good health. Each CDR3 is given with its conserved first and last residue. The D gene is left open where the match is weak. Rows give clone size only sometimes, using once, few, many, or a class for an expanded clone.

v_gene	d_gene	j_gene	abundance	CDR3aa	CDR3nt
TRBV19	.	TRBJ2-3	many	CASTPGDSTDTQYF	TGTGCCAGCACCCCCGGCGACAGCACAGATACGCAGTATTTT
TRBV19	TRBD1	TRBJ1-5	.	CASSMGTAYSNQPQHF	TGTGCCAGTAGTATGGGGACAGCCTATAGCAATCAGCCCCAGCATTTT
TRBV6-2/TRBV6-3	TRBD1	TRBJ1-5	many	CASRQGNSNQPQHF	TGTGCCAGCCGACAGGGAAATAGCAATCAGCCCCAGCATTTT
TRBV24-1	.	TRBJ2-3	.	CATSDSSQGWNTDTQYF	TGTGCCACCAGTGACTCATCACAGGGATGGAACACAGATACGCAGTATTTT
TRBV29-1	TRBD1	TRBJ2-5	medium-sized	CSVYRTGETQYF	TGCAGCGTTTACCGGACAGGAGAGACCCAGTACTTC
TRBV7-7	TRBD1	TRBJ2-7	many	CASSLEQGAEQYF	TGTGCTAGCAGCTTAGAACAGGGGGCAGAGCAGTACTTC
TRBV19	.	TRBJ1-5	many	CASSRGIRNQPQHF	TGTGCCAGTAGCCGAGGGATCCGAAATCAGCCCCAGCATTTT
TRBV19	TRBD1	TRBJ2-7	.	CASSRGGTGGLYEQYF	TGTGCCAGTAGTCGAGGCGGGACAGGGGGACTCTACGAGCAGTACTTC
TRBV9	.	TRBJ1-2	.	CASSLQQGGGYTF	TGTGCCAGCAGCTTACAACAGGGAGGTGGCTACACCTTC
TRBV15	TRBD1	TRBJ1-1	many	CATSRDRGTGATEAFF	TGTGCCACCAGCAGAGATCGGGGGACAGGCGCCACTGAAGCTTTCTTT
TRBV7-3	TRBD2	TRBJ2-1	many	CASSLAGGPFNEQFF	TGTGCCAGCAGCTTAGCGGGAGGGCCATTCAATGAGCAGTTCTTC
TRBV30	.	TRBJ2-1	few	CAWSASVSPFF	TGTGCCTGGAGCGCCTCGGTCTCACCGTTCTTC
TRBV4-3	.	TRBJ1-1	many	CASSQGRNTEAFF	TGCGCCAGCAGCCAAGGAAGGAACACTGAAGCTTTCTTT
TRBV2	.	TRBJ2-7	.	CASRTRGVTYEQYF	TGTGCCAGCAGAACCAGGGGAGTCACCTACGAGCAGTACTTC
TRBV9	.	TRBJ2-3	.	CASSVASHSDTQYF	TGTGCCAGCAGCGTAGCGAGTCATTCAGATACGCAGTATTTT
TRBV9	TRBD1	TRBJ1-3	many	CASSVTGAGNTIYF	TGTGCCAGCAGCGTAACAGGGGCTGGAAACACCATATATTTT
TRBV20-1	.	TRBJ1-1	few	CSAGVRQNTEAFF	TGCAGTGCTGGAGTCCGACAGAACACTGAAGCTTTCTTT
TRBV27	.	TRBJ2-7	.	CASRSAGLFWEQYF	TGTGCCAGCCGTTCGGCAGGCCTCTTTTGGGAGCAGTACTTC
TRBV10-3	.	TRBJ1-1	.	CAIRVPNTEAFF	TGTGCCATCAGAGTTCCGAACACTGAAGCTTTCTTT
TRBV9	.	TRBJ2-2	few	CASSVDSNTGELFF	TGTGCCAGCAGCGTAGACTCGAACACCGGGGAGCTGTTTTTT
TRBV6-1	.	TRBJ1-5	.	CASSVDGANQPQHF	TGTGCCAGCAGCGTAGATGGGGCTAATCAGCCCCAGCATTTT
TRBV9	TRBD1	TRBJ2-5	.	CANSFALDRGGETQYF	TGTGCCAACAGCTTCGCCCTGGACAGGGGAGGAGAGACCCAGTACTTC
TRBV7-3	TRBD2	TRBJ2-7	.	CASSYAGGAYFYEQYF	TGTGCCAGCAGCTACGCGGGAGGAGCTTACTTCTACGAGCAGTACTTC
TRBV15	TRBD1	TRBJ1-1	many	CATSREARGTEAFF	TGTGCCACCAGCAGAGAGGCCAGGGGGACTGAAGCTTTCTTT
TRBV18	TRBD2	TRBJ2-1	.	CASSKSGTNNEQFF	TGTGCCAGCTCAAAGAGCGGGACCAACAATGAGCAGTTCTTC
TRBV10-3	.	TRBJ2-7	.	CASDSDLYEQYF	TGTGCCAGCGACAGCGACCTCTACGAGCAGTACTTC
TRBV6-1	TRBD1	TRBJ1-1	few	CASRTGKFGLSNTEAFF	TGTGCCAGCCGGACAGGGAAGTTTGGATTATCGAACACTGAAGCTTTCTTT
TRBV20-1	.	TRBJ1-1	once	CSAKLVRASLAFF	TGCAGTGCTAAGCTAGTCAGAGCTTCATTGGCTTTCTTT
TRBV5-1	.	TRBJ2-7	many	CASSLKGSTYEQYF	TGCGCCAGCAGCTTAAAGGGGTCGACCTACGAGCAGTACTTC
TRBV29-1	.	TRBJ1-1	few	CSTRRATEAFF	TGCAGCACCCGCAGGGCAACTGAAGCTTTCTTT
TRBV29-1	.	TRBJ1-3	.	CSALGPRDTIYF	TGCAGCGCTTTAGGACCGCGGGACACCATATATTTT
TRBV5-6	.	TRBJ2-7	many	CASSLVIRDGSYEQYF	TGTGCCAGCAGCTTGGTTATTCGGGACGGATCCTACGAGCAGTACTTC
TRBV19	TRBD1	TRBJ1-6	.	CASSTTGTGDNSPLHF	TGTGCCAGTAGTACTACCGGGACAGGGGATAATTCACCCCTCCACTTT
TRBV7-2	.	TRBJ2-5	.	CASSSQGSGETQYF	TGTGCCAGCAGCTCGCAGGGGAGCGGGGAGACCCAGTACTTC
TRBV29-1	TRBD1	TRBJ2-2	.	CSVRAGQGATGELFF	TGCAGCGTTAGGGCGGGACAGGGGGCCACCGGGGAGCTGTTTTTT
TRBV6-5	.	TRBJ1-4	.	CASSYSWLSTNEKLFF	TGTGCCAGCAGTTACAGTTGGTTATCGACTAATGAAAAACTGTTTTTT
TRBV20-1	.	TRBJ1-6	many	CSARSVARADSPLHF	TGCAGTGCTAGATCCGTGGCCAGAGCCGATTCACCCCTCCACTTT
TRBV4-2	TRBD1	TRBJ1-5	many	CASSPRDRENQPQHF	TGTGCCAGCAGCCCGCGGGACAGGGAGAACCAGCCCCAGCATTTT